This T cell receptor beta chain is drawn from a study of blood T cell repertoires in COVID-19. Study overall: Acute and convalescent COVID-19 specimens originated in the United States, Italy and Spain. Nucleic acid was either cDNA or gDNA, and it came from T cells, B-cell-depleted T cells, or PBMCs.

In the original workflow: Cell counts per sample came from amplifying reference gene primers. Measured with immunoSEQ multiplex PCR; TCRdb has only the in-frame clones, and not every one. The D gene and trimming were derived from the DNA, and the V and J assignments and clone size from that table. The sample has about 130,000 clones; around four fifths are singletons. Trimming cost V 5 bases and J 10 bases, with 17 bases left between them. The germline CDR1 and CDR2 sequences are GTSNPN and SVGIG (reference sequence). This CDR3 region has 12 residues. There are a few counts of this clone. This chain joins TRBV30 and TRBJ2-5; D may be TRBD2 (5 bases). The TCR originated in a man in his fifties or sixties with acute or convalescent COVID-19. Source material: peripheral blood. Here the CDR3 DNA reads TGTGCCTGGTTTAGGATCCAAGAGGGCCAGTACTTC. This encodes CAWFRIQEGQYF.